The clone carrying this T cell receptor (beta chain) has ten or more counts. Antigen: not known. The germline gives CDR1 DFQATT, CDR2 SNEGSKA (reference sequence). The CDR3 length is 13 residues. V was shortened by 6 bases and J by 9 bases, with 18 bases between the two germline ends. The data are from a study of T-cell reconstitution after alpha-beta-depleted transplantation in children. Whole-study results and caveats: In patients about two months after transplant, alpha-beta T cells reportedly arose from several hundred expanded graft clones. T-cell numbers and diversity, one year after transplant, stemmed largely from T cells that were newly produced.

Unique molecular identifiers were incorporated into the prepared TCRbeta library. A single record per CDR3 protein comes from TCRdb applying MiXCR to the PCR reads. The sample shows approximately 89,000 distinct CDR3 sequences, around 15% of them seen only once. The sequence came from a male patient between 2 and 10 years old who had a stem cell transplant for acute lymphoblastic leukemia, so the T cells may come from the graft donor. The chain combines TRBV20-1 with TRBJ1-5; no definite D call. The sample consisted of PBMCs, mostly from graft donor cells, taken 180 days after TCRalphabeta/CD19-depleted stem cell transplant. CDR3 amino acids: CSARTVVEGPQHF. In DNA, the CDR3 is TGCAGTGCACGAACGGTGGTTGAAGGGCCCCAGCATTTT.